The 19 T cell receptor beta chains below were found in one sample sequenced in a study of cytomegalovirus exposure and HLA in healthy donors. With 60 Vbeta and 13 Jbeta primers, the PCR was carried out. Generated by immunoSEQ multiplex PCR, the TCRdb table keeps only in-frame clones and is missing some. This sample carries 60,000 to 90,000 clones, 55% to 80% of them seen once, and the ten largest clones take approximately 7.6%. The sequencing input was PBMCs. The receptors were gathered from a man aged 35 to 55 in good health and CMV-seropositive.

This chain connects TRBV19 to TRBJ2-7; a weak D match, TRBD1 (7 bases). The germline gives CDR1 LNHDA, CDR2 SQIVND (reference sequence). This CDR3 has 12 amino acids. Trimming cost V 8 bases and J 6 bases, with 14 bases left between them. The CDR3 is CASGSGGGEQYF. For the CDR3, the DNA is TGTGCCAGTGGATCAGGGGGAGGCGAGCAGTACTTC. Combining the CDR3 with reference TRBV19 and TRBJ2-7 gives the whole variable domain DGGITQSPKYLFRKEGQNVTLSCEQNLNHDAMYWYRQDPGQGLRLIYYSQIVNDFQKGDIAEGYSVSREKKESFPLTVTSAQKNPTAFYLCASGSGGGEQYFGPGTRLTVT.

The chain links TRBV10-3 to TRBJ1-1; D is possibly TRBD1 (6 bases). Between the trimmed V and J ends, which lost 1 base and 5 bases, there was a span of 14 bases. Germline V gene data show CDR1 as ENHRY and CDR2 as SYGVKD. This CDR3 region has 15 residues. CDR3 amino acids: CAISEFGGRGTEAFF. The CDR3 coding sequence is TGTGCCATCAGTGAGTTCGGGGGGCGGGGGACTGAAGCTTTCTTT.

This clone was detected a few times. The chain recombines TRBV2 with TRBJ2-3; D is possibly TRBD1 (6 bases). CDR1 and CDR2 from the germline V gene are SNHLY and FYNNEI. V lost 5 bases to trimming and J lost 0 bases, with 15 bases between them. The CDR3 consists of 16 residues. The CDR3 is CASSQEGQLSTDTQYF. The DNA of the CDR3 is TGTGCCAGCAGTCAAGAGGGACAATTAAGCACAGATACGCAGTATTTT.

The rearrangement uses TRBV6-5 and TRBJ2-1; 11 bases line up with TRBD2. The CDR3 is 14 residues long. Germline lookup yields CDR1 MNHEY and CDR2 SVGAGI. The V and J ends lost 7 bases and 3 bases, in that order; junction bases with no gene match: 2. The CDR3 region is CASMGLADYNEQFF. The CDR3 DNA reads as TGTGCCAGCATGGGACTAGCGGACTACAATGAGCAGTTCTTC.

This chain links TRBV4-1 with TRBJ1-6, with a tentative D call TRBD1 (5 bases). Germline lookup yields CDR1 MGHRA and CDR2 YSYEKL. This CDR3 is built from 17 residues. The germline V and J ends were trimmed by 3 bases and 9 bases, with 21 bases remaining between them. The CDR3 DNA reads as TGCGCCAGCAGCCAGGCAGCGGCTGGGGGGAGTAGTTCACCCCTCCACTTT. This sequence encodes CASSQAAAGGSSSPLHF.

This chain uses TRBV28 with TRBJ1-1; maybe TRBD1 (6 bases). V lost 6 bases and J 1 base, leaving 21 bases between the germline ends. CDR3 length equals 17 residues. Germline V gene sequence: CDR1 MDHEN, CDR2 SYDVKM. CDR3 nucleotides: TGTGCCAGCAGAGATTCTAGGGTAGGCAGGGGGAACACTGAAGCTTTCTTT. Translating gives CASRDSRVGRGNTEAFF. Full variable domain (rest looked up from reference TRBV28 and TRBJ1-1): DVKVTQSSRYLVKRTGEKVFLECVQDMDHENMFWYRQDPGLGLRLIYFSYDVKMKEKGDIPEGYSVSREKKERFSLILESASTNQTSMYLCASRDSRVGRGNTEAFFGQGTRLTVV.

The rearrangement uses TRBV27 and TRBJ1-2, with D tentatively TRBD1 (6 bases). CDR1 MNHEY and CDR2 SMNVEV come from the germline V gene (reference sequence). The CDR3 loop spans 15 amino acids. Trimming took off 5 bases at V and 4 bases at J, with 17 bases between the two ends. The CDR3 DNA sequence: TGTGCCAGCAGTACCCGGCAGGGGCAGGGCTATGGCTACACCTTC. Protein sequence: CASSTRQGQGYGYTF.

The chain has TRBV9 and TRBJ2-7; D might be TRBD2 (6 bases). V shed 0 bases and J shed 3 bases, with 13 bases lying between them. The CDR3 has 15 residues. Germline V lookup: CDR1 SGDLS, CDR2 YYNGEE. The DNA for the CDR3 is TGTGCCAGCAGCGTAGCGGCGGGGAAAGACTACGAGCAGTACTTC. Translated, it gives CASSVAAGKDYEQYF.

The chain couples TRBV9 to TRBJ1-2, with TRBD1 as a possible D gene (6 bases). V was pared by 0 bases and J by 0 bases, with 9 bases between. The CDR3 totals 15 residues. Germline loops: CDR1 SGDLS, CDR2 YYNGEE. CDR3 loop: CASSVGQGPNYGYTF. In DNA, the CDR3 is TGTGCCAGCAGCGTAGGGCAGGGGCCTAACTATGGCTACACCTTC.

This chain joins TRBV11-2 and TRBJ2-3, with D possibly being TRBD2 (6 bases). Germline V gene data show CDR1 as SGHAT and CDR2 as FQNNGV. This CDR3 has 16 amino acids. V was shortened by 2 bases and J by 0 bases, with 12 bases between the two germline ends. The CDR3: CASSLLGGTSTDTQYF. The CDR3 DNA reads as TGTGCCAGCAGCTTACTCGGCGGGACTAGCACAGATACGCAGTATTTT. Drawing the rest from reference TRBV11-2 and TRBJ2-3, the complete variable domain is EAGVAQSPRYKIIEKRQSVAFWCNPISGHATLYWYQQILGQGPKLLIQFQNNGVVDDSQLPKDRFSAERLKGVDSTLKIQPAKLEDSAVYLCASSLLGGTSTDTQYFGPGTRLTVL.

The rearrangement uses TRBV29-1 and TRBJ2-1; 10 bases line up with TRBD2. Losses at the gene ends were 5 bases for V and 3 bases for J; bases not matched to a gene: 4. Germline values: CDR1 SQVTM, CDR2 ANQGSEA. This CDR3 is 14 amino acids long. CDR3 sequence: CSVRAGGGYNEQFF. The CDR3 bases are TGCAGCGTTCGAGCGGGAGGGGGCTACAATGAGCAGTTCTTC.

This chain links TRBV28 with TRBJ1-3; the match to TRBD1 covers 7 bases. The CDR3 runs 13 residues. Germline values: CDR1 MDHEN, CDR2 SYDVKM. Unmatched junction bases numbered 3, after V lost 2 bases and J lost 8 bases. The CDR3 nucleotides read TGTGCCAGCAGTTTAGACAGGGTAGACACCATATATTTT. This encodes CASSLDRVDTIYF.

The chain joins TRBV30 to TRBJ1-1, with D uncertain. The V end was cut by 0 bases, the J end by 6 bases, with 8 bases between. CDR3 size: 12 residues. Germline CDR1 is GTSNPN and CDR2 is SVGIG (reference sequence). Here the CDR3 DNA reads TGTGCCTGGAGTGTAGGAGGGCCTGAAGCTTTCTTT. This encodes CAWSVGGPEAFF. Filled out from reference TRBV30 and TRBJ1-1, the complete variable domain reads SQTIHQWPATLVQPVGSPLSLECTVEGTSNPNLYWYRQAAGRGLQLLFYSVGIGQISSEVPQNLSASRPQDRQFILSSKKLLLSDSGFYLCAWSVGGPEAFFGQGTRLTVV.

J is TRBJ2-6 and V is TRBV10-2; unclear D gene. Trimming took 3 bases from V and 0 from J, leaving 9 bases between them. CDR1 and CDR2 from the germline V gene are WSHSY and SAAADI. The CDR3 totals 16 residues. The CDR3 loop is CASSDRSHSGANVLTF. The CDR3 nucleotides are TGCGCCAGCAGTGACAGATCACACTCTGGGGCCAACGTCCTGACTTTC.

This clone was recorded only once. The DNA of the CDR3 is TGTGCCAGCAGCTCCGCAGGTGGGGAGACCCAGTACTTC. Translation gives CASSSAGGETQYF. The rearrangement links TRBV7-8 to TRBJ2-5; no firm D call. From germline, CDR1 is SGHVS and CDR2 FQNEAQ. This CDR3 spans 13 amino acids. V lost 4 bases and J 5 bases, leaving 11 bases between the germline ends. Combining the CDR3 with reference TRBV7-8 and TRBJ2-5 gives the whole variable domain GAGVSQSPRYKVAKRGQDVALRCDPISGHVSLFWYQQALGQGPEFLTYFQNEAQLDKSGLPSDRFFAERPEGSVSTLKIQRTQQEDSAVYLCASSSAGGETQYFGPGTRLLVL.

The chain combines TRBV5-8 with TRBJ1-5; 8 bases line up with TRBD1. Germline V lookup: CDR1 SGHTS, CDR2 YDEGEE. The CDR3 consists of 15 residues. Unmatched junction bases numbered 10, after V lost 4 bases and J lost 7 bases. The CDR3 nucleotides read TGTGCCAGCAGCACAGGACAGGGATGGGGACAGCCCCAGCATTTT. Its protein is CASSTGQGWGQPQHF.

The chain links TRBV7-9 to TRBJ1-1; D possibly corresponds to TRBD1 (5 bases). Germline-derived CDR1 and CDR2 are SEHNR and FQNEAQ (reference sequence). V was clipped by 5 bases and J by 8 bases, with 12 bases between them. The CDR3 is 12 amino acids. The CDR3 DNA reads TGTGCCAGCAGCGACCGGGACTTAGAAGCTTTCTTT. It encodes CASSDRDLEAFF.

The chain recombines TRBV2 with TRBJ2-1; TRBD1 matches at 11 bases. Germline CDR1 reads SNHLY; CDR2 reads FYNNEI. The ends lost 6 bases at V and 6 bases at J; junction bases unmatched: 10. This CDR3 comprises 16 residues. Here the CDR3 reads CASSPSPGQGGNEQFF. DNA of the CDR3: TGTGCCAGCAGCCCCTCCCCGGGACAGGGGGGCAATGAGCAGTTCTTC.

This sequence joins TRBV7-8 and TRBJ1-1, with D possibly matching TRBD1 (6 bases). This CDR3 is 14 amino acids long. The germline V and J ends were trimmed by 5 bases and 6 bases, with 16 bases remaining between them. In germline, CDR1 is SGHVS, CDR2 FQNEAQ. This chain's CDR3 is CASSASGAGAEAFF. The CDR3 DNA is TGTGCCAGCAGCGCGTCAGGGGCCGGGGCTGAAGCTTTCTTT.